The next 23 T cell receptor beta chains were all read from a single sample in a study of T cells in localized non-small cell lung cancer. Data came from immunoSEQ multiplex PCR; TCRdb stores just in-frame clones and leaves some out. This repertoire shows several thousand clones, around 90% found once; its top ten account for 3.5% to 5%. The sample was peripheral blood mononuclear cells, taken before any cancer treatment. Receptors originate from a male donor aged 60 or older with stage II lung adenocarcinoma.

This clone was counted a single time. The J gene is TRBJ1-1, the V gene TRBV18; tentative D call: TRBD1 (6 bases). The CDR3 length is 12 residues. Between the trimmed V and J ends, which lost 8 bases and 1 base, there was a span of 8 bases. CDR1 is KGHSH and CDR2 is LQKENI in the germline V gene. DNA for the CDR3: TGTGCCAGCGCGACAGGGAACACTGAAGCTTTCTTT. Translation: CASATGNTEAFF.

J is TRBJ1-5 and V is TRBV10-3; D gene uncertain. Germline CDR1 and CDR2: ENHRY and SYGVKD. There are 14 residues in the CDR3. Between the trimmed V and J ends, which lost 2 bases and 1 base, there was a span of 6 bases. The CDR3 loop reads CAISELSSNQPQHF. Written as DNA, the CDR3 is TGTGCCATCAGTGAGCTAAGCAGCAATCAGCCCCAGCATTTT.

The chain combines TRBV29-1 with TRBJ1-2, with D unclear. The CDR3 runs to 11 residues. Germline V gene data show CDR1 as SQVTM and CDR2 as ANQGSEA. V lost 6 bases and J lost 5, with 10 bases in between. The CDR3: CSVVGWYGYTF. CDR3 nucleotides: TGCAGCGTAGTGGGATGGTATGGCTACACCTTC. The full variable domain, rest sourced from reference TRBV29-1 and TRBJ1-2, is SAVISQKPSRDICQRGTSLTIQCQVDSQVTMMFWYRQQPGQSLTLIATANQGSEATYESGFVIDKFPISRPNLTFSTLTVSNMSPEDSSIYLCSVVGWYGYTFGSGTRLTVV.

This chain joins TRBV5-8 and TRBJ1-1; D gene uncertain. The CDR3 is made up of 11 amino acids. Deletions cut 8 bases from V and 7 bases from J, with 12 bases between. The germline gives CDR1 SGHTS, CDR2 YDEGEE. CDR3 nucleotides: TGTGCCAGTGGGAGAGGACGTGAAGCTTTCTTT. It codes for CASGRGREAFF.

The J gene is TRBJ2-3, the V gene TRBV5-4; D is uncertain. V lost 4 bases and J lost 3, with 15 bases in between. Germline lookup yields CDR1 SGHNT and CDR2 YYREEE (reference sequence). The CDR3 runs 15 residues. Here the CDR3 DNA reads TGTGCCAGCAGCCTCGAGCCCTCCAGGACAGATACGCAGTATTTT. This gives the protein CASSLEPSRTDTQYF.

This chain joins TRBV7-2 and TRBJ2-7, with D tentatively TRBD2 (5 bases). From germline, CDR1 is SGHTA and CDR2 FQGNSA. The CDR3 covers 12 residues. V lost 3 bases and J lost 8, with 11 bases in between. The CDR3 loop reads CASSLSEGKQYF. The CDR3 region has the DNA TGTGCCAGCAGCTTGTCCGAGGGCAAGCAGTACTTC.

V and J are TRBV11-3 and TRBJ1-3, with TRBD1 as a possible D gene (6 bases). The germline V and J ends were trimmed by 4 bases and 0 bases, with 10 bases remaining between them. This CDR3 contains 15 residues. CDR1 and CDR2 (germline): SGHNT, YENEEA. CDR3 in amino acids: CASSSDSSSGNTIYF. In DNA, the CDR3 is TGTGCCAGCAGCTCGGACAGCAGCTCTGGAAACACCATATATTTT.

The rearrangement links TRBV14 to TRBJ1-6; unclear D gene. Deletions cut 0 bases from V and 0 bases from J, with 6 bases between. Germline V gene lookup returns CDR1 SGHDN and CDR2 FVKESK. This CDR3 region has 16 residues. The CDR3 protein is CASSQDHISYNSPLHF. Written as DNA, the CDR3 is TGTGCCAGCAGCCAAGATCATATCTCCTATAATTCACCCCTCCACTTT. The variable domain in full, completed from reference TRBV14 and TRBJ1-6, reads EAGVTQFPSHSVIEKGQTVTLRCDPISGHDNLYWYRRVMGKEIKFLLHFVKESKQDESGMPNNRFLAERTGGTYSTLKVQPAELEDSGVYFCASSQDHISYNSPLHFGNGTRLTVT.

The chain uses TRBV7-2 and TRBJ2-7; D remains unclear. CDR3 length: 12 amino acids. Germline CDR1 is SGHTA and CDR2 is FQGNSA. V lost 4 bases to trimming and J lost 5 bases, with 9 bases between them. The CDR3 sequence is CASSSSANEQYF. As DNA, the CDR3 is TGTGCCAGCAGCTCTTCAGCCAACGAGCAGTACTTC.

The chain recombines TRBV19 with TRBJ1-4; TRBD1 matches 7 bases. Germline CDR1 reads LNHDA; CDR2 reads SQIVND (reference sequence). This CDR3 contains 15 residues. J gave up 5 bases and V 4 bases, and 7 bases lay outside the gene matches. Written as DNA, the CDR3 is TGTGCCAGTAGTAGTCCTCGGGACAGAAATGAAAAACTGTTTTTT. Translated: CASSSPRDRNEKLFF.

The CDR3: CASSLGVVTGELFF. CDR3 nucleotide sequence: TGTGCCAGCAGCTTGGGGGTTGTCACCGGGGAGCTGTTTTTT. The chain recombines TRBV7-3 with TRBJ2-2; D is possibly TRBD1 or TRBD2 (5 bases each). V was cut by 3 bases and J by 4 bases, with 9 bases left in between. The CDR3 consists of 14 residues. The germline gives CDR1 SGHTA, CDR2 FQGTGA. The complete variable domain, with remaining parts taken from reference TRBV7-3 and TRBJ2-2, reads GAGVSQTPSNKVTEKGKYVELRCDPISGHTALYWYRQSLGQGPEFLIYFQGTGAADDSGLPNDRFFAVRPEGSVSTLKIQRTERGDSAVYLCASSLGVVTGELFFGEGSRLTVL.

The DNA for the CDR3 is TGTGCCAGCAGTTACGACTCTAATTCACCCCTCCACTTT. Its protein product is CASSYDSNSPLHF. This chain connects TRBV6-5 to TRBJ1-6, with D unresolved. This CDR3 is 13 amino acids long. Germline lookup yields CDR1 MNHEY and CDR2 SVGAGI. Trimming left V 2 bases short and J 6 bases short, with 5 bases between.

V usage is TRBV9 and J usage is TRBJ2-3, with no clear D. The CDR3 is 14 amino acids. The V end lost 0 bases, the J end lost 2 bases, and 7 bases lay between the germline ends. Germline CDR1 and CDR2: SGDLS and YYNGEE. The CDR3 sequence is CASSVDNPTDTQYF. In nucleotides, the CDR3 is TGTGCCAGCAGCGTAGACAATCCCACAGATACGCAGTATTTT.

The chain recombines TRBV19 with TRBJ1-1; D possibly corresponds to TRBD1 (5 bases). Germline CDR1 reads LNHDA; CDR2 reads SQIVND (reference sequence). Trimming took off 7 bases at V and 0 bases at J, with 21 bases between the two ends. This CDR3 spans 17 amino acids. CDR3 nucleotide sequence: TGTGCCAGTACCTCTCCCCAGGGAGGGTCCATGAACACTGAAGCTTTCTTT. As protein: CASTSPQGGSMNTEAFF.

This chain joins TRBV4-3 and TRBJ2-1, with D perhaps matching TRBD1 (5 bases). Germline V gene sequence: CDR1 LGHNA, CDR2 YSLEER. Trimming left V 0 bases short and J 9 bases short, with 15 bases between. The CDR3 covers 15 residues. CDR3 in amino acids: CASSQEVTGRSEQFF. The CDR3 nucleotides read TGCGCCAGCAGCCAAGAGGTAACAGGTCGGAGTGAGCAGTTCTTC.

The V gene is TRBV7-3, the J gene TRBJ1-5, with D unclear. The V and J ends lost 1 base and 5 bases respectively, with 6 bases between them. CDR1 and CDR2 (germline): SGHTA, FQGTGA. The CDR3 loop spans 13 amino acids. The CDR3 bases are TGTGCCAGCAGCTTAAAGGCAGATCAGCCCCAGCATTTT. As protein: CASSLKADQPQHF.

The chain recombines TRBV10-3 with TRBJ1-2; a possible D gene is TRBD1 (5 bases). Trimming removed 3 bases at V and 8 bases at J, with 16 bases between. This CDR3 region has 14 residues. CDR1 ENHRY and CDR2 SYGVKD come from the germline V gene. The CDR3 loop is CAISDDNTRGGYTF. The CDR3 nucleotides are TGTGCCATCAGTGATGACAACACCCGGGGGGGCTACACCTTC.

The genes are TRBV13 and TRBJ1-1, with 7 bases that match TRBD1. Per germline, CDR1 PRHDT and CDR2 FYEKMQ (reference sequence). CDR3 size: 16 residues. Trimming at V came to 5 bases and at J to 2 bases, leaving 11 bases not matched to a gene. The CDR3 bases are TGTGCCAGCAGCCGTTCCACCAGGGACAGTAACACTGAAGCTTTCTTT. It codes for CASSRSTRDSNTEAFF.

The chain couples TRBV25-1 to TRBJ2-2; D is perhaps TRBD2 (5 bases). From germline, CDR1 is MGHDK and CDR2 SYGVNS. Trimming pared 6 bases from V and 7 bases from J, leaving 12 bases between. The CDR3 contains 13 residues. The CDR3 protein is CASRESGIGELFF. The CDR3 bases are TGTGCCAGCAGGGAGAGCGGCATCGGGGAGCTGTTTTTT. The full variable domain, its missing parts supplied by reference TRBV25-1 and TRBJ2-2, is EADIYQTPRYLVIGTGKKITLECSQTMGHDKMYWYQQDPGMELHLIHYSYGVNSTEKGDLSSESTVSRIRTEHFPLTLESARPSHTSQYLCASRESGIGELFFGEGSRLTVL.

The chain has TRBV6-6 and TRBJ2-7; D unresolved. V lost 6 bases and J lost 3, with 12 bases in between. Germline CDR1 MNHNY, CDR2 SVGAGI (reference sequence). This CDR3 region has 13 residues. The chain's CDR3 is CASSHERYYEQYF. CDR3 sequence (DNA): TGTGCCAGCAGCCACGAGAGGTACTACGAGCAGTACTTC.

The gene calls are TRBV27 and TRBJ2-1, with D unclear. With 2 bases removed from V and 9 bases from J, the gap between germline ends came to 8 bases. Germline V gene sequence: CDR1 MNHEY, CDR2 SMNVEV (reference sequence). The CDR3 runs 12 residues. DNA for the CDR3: TGTGCCAGCAGTTTAGGGGTCGGTGAGCAGTTCTTC. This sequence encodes CASSLGVGEQFF.

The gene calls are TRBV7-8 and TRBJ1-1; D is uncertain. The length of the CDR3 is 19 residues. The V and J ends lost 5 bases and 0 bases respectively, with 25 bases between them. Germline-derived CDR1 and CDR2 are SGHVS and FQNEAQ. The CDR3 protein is CASSQLSIRPDLLNTEAFF. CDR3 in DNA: TGTGCCAGCAGCCAACTTAGCATTAGGCCAGACCTATTGAACACTGAAGCTTTCTTT.

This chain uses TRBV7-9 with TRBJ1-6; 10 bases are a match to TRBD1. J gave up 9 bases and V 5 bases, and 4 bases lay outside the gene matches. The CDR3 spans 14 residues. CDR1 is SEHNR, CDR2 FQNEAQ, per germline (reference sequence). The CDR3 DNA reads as TGTGCCAGCAGCAGGGGACAGGGGCTTTCACCCCTCCACTTT. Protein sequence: CASSRGQGLSPLHF.